Listed below are T cell receptor beta chains from one sample, sequenced in a study of graft-versus-host responses after intestinal transplantation. Their cognate antigens are unknown. Repertoires were generated with immunoSEQ multiplex PCR, while TCRdb's copy carries only in-frame clones and drops some. The sample has about 88,000 clones; about 91% are singletons. The input for sequencing was unstimulated CD4+ T cells sorted from spleen or lymph node cells, taken before transplant. The source is a human donor who was the organ donor for an intestinal transplant. Each CDR3 is given with its conserved first and last residue. Each record gives: V gene, J gene, CDR3 protein.

V: TRBV5-1; J: TRBJ2-1; CDR3: CASSLGVSGSYNEQFF
V: TRBV6-6; J: TRBJ2-7; CDR3: CASSPTTSGSWEQYF
V: TRBV7-9; J: TRBJ1-1; CDR3: CASSLVIDSEAFF
V: TRBV4-2; J: TRBJ1-5; CDR3: CASSPYRGGNQPQHF
V: TRBV7-9; J: TRBJ1-2; CDR3: CASSQRGRKDRAPHYGYTF
V: TRBV5-1; J: TRBJ1-5; CDR3: CASSPDRGYNQPQHF
V: TRBV7-9; J: TRBJ1-2; CDR3: CASRLAGTANYGYTF
V: TRBV6-5; J: TRBJ2-6; CDR3: CASSYSRAGANVLTF
V: TRBV28; J: TRBJ2-3; CDR3: CASTNRGGLAGVTDTQYF
V: TRBV29-1; J: TRBJ1-2; CDR3: CSTVGTGVNGYTF
V: TRBV6-1; J: TRBJ1-4; CDR3: CASSVLEKLFF
V: TRBV5-4; J: TRBJ1-4; CDR3: CASSLKGRGNEKLFF
V: TRBV19; J: TRBJ2-7; CDR3: CASSRTSGGYEQYF
V: TRBV6-1; J: TRBJ2-7; CDR3: CASRKGTGGEGGQYF
V: TRBV7-8; J: TRBJ2-2; CDR3: CASSLGVQRVLGTGELFF
V: TRBV29-1; J: TRBJ2-5; CDR3: CSACRDRETQYF
V: TRBV7-9; J: TRBJ1-1; CDR3: CASSLARLQGSTEAFF
V: TRBV7-9; J: TRBJ2-3; CDR3: CASSPRAGRTDTQYF
V: TRBV9; J: TRBJ2-3; CDR3: CASSVGSPEGTDTQYF
V: TRBV11-2; J: TRBJ1-2; CDR3: CASSKSTNGGGYTF
V: TRBV25-1; J: TRBJ2-1; CDR3: CASSAQGATYNEQFF
V: TRBV5-1; J: TRBJ2-1; CDR3: CASSWPSGSIDEQFF
V: TRBV27; J: TRBJ2-7; CDR3: CASRDGVPTNYEQYF